Listed below are T cell receptor beta chains from one sample, sequenced in a study of metastatic and nonmetastatic thyroid tumors. TCRdb re-processed the PCR reads through MiXCR. The sample includes some 86,000 clones, roughly an eighth of them seen just once. Sequenced sample: tumor tissue. The receptors originated from a female donor with papillary thyroid cancer or a benign thyroid nodule (not recorded which). Some clones in this sample may be carry-over from other donors' samples. CDR3s include the opening cysteine and the closing phenylalanine or tryptophan. The order of the fields is V gene, clone size, D gene, J gene, CDR3 DNA, CDR3 protein. The D gene is left open where the match is weak. Only some rows state a clone size, as once, few, many or a class for expanded clones.

V: TRBV6-1; size: NA; D: TRBD1; J: TRBJ1-2; DNA: TGTGCCAGCAGTTCGGAATATCGGCAGGGGGCGAGTGGCTACACCTTC; CDR3: CASSSEYRQGASGYTF
V: TRBV30; size: NA; D: NA; J: TRBJ1-1; DNA: TGTGCCTGGAGTGTATCGGCCCACCTAGGTGGTATTGGAGCTTTCTTT; CDR3: CAWSVSAHLGGIGAFF
V: TRBV9; size: many; D: TRBD1; J: TRBJ2-7; DNA: TGTGCCAGCAGCGTAGCTTGGGACAGGGCCCACGAGCAGTACTTC; CDR3: CASSVAWDRAHEQYF
V: TRBV10-2; size: many; D: TRBD1; J: TRBJ2-7; DNA: TGCGCCAGCAGGACAGGGTGGACCGGGTACTTC; CDR3: CASRTGWTGYF
V: TRBV6-1; size: medium-sized; D: NA; J: TRBJ1-6; DNA: TGTGCCAGCAGCTTCCATGGATCAACCCTCCACTTT; CDR3: CASSFHGSTLHF
V: TRBV11-1; size: many; D: TRBD2; J: TRBJ2-2; DNA: TGTGCCAGCAGCCCCCTGGGAGGTTTCGGGACTAGGAGCACCGGGGAGCTGTTTTTT; CDR3: CASSPLGGFGTRSTGELFF
V: TRBV5-1; size: many; D: NA; J: TRBJ2-4; DNA: TGCGCCAGCAGCCGCGGAGGGGTAAACATTCAGTACTTC; CDR3: CASSRGGVNIQYF
V: TRBV30; size: many; D: NA; J: TRBJ1-5; DNA: TGTGCCTGGAGTGTACTTGATCAGCCCCAGCATTTT; CDR3: CAWSVLDQPQHF
V: TRBV30; size: many; D: NA; J: TRBJ1-3; DNA: TGTGCCTGGAGTGTAGGGCGACGTGCGGGACATCTCTCTGGAAACACCATATATTTT; CDR3: CAWSVGRRAGHLSGNTIYF
V: TRBV14; size: many; D: NA; J: TRBJ2-1; DNA: TGTGCCAGCAGCCAAGTTCAACTAGCTCACGATGAGCAGTTCTTC; CDR3: CASSQVQLAHDEQFF
V: TRBV18; size: many; D: NA; J: TRBJ2-2; DNA: TGTGCCAGCTCACCTTCCGGGGGAACCGGGGAGCTGTTTTTT; CDR3: CASSPSGGTGELFF
V: TRBV19; size: many; D: TRBD2; J: TRBJ2-1; DNA: TGTGCCAGTAGTATGGGGGGGAGTTCCTACAATGAGCAGTTCTTC; CDR3: CASSMGGSSYNEQFF
V: TRBV4-2; size: NA; D: TRBD2; J: TRBJ2-1; DNA: TGTGCCAGCAGCCACCGGGACAAGCTTAGGGCGGGAGGGCCTGAAGAGCAGTTCTTC; CDR3: CASSHRDKLRAGGPEEQFF
V: TRBV3-1; size: many; D: TRBD1; J: TRBJ1-2; DNA: TGTGCCAGCAGCATACGACAGGGGGTTAACTATGGCTACACCTTC; CDR3: CASSIRQGVNYGYTF
V: TRBV20-1; size: many; D: TRBD2; J: TRBJ2-3; DNA: TGCAGTGCTAGTGGAGCGGGGGACACAGATACGCAGTATTTT; CDR3: CSASGAGDTDTQYF
V: TRBV27; size: many; D: NA; J: TRBJ2-7; DNA: TGTGCCAGCAGTTTAGCCTCAGGATTCTCCGAGCAGTACTTC; CDR3: CASSLASGFSEQYF
V: TRBV11-1; size: NA; D: TRBD2; J: TRBJ2-3; DNA: TGTGCCAGCATCCCGGGACTAGCGGGAGGGGGCACAGATACGCAGTATTTT; CDR3: CASIPGLAGGGTDTQYF
V: TRBV24-1; size: many; D: TRBD1; J: TRBJ2-5; DNA: TGTGCCACCAGTGATCTGGGACAGGGGAGTGAGACCCAGTACTTC; CDR3: CATSDLGQGSETQYF
V: TRBV5-1; size: many; D: NA; J: TRBJ2-5; DNA: TGCGCCAGTACTCCAGGGAACCCCCGAGAGACCCAGTACTTC; CDR3: CASTPGNPRETQYF
V: TRBV5-4; size: few; D: NA; J: TRBJ2-7; DNA: TGTGCCAGCAGCTTGGGCCAAGGGATCTACGAGCAGTACTTC; CDR3: CASSLGQGIYEQYF
V: TRBV12-3/TRBV12-4; size: many; D: TRBD1; J: TRBJ2-6; DNA: TGTGCCAGCATTAGGGAACGGACAGGGCGAGGGGCCAACGTCCTGACTTTC; CDR3: CASIRERTGRGANVLTF
V: TRBV2; size: NA; D: NA; J: TRBJ2-5; DNA: TGTGCCAGCAGTGCACGATTTGGGACTCCCATAGGGGAGGAGACCCAGTGCTTC; CDR3: CASSARFGTPIGEETQCF
V: TRBV5-1; size: many; D: NA; J: TRBJ2-2; DNA: TGCGCCAGCAGCTTGGCGCAGTCTTCCACCGGGGAGCTGTTTTTT; CDR3: CASSLAQSSTGELFF
V: TRBV11-2; size: many; D: TRBD1; J: TRBJ2-7; DNA: TGTGCCAGCAGCTGGGACAGGGGGAGCGAGCAGTACTTC; CDR3: CASSWDRGSEQYF
V: TRBV28; size: many; D: NA; J: TRBJ1-2; DNA: TGTGCCAGCAGTTTAACGGGGACCGGGGGCTACACCTTC; CDR3: CASSLTGTGGYTF
V: TRBV28; size: many; D: NA; J: TRBJ1-3; DNA: TGTGCCAGCAGTCCTCCCGGGCAGCTCCACTCTGGAAACACCATATATTTT; CDR3: CASSPPGQLHSGNTIYF
V: TRBV2; size: many; D: NA; J: TRBJ2-3; DNA: TGTGCCAGCAGTTCGGTGGGAGACAGCACAGATACGCAGTATTTT; CDR3: CASSSVGDSTDTQYF
V: TRBV20-1; size: many; D: NA; J: TRBJ2-5; DNA: TGCAGTGCTAGCATTTCAGGGCTTGGGGAGACCCAGTACTTC; CDR3: CSASISGLGETQYF